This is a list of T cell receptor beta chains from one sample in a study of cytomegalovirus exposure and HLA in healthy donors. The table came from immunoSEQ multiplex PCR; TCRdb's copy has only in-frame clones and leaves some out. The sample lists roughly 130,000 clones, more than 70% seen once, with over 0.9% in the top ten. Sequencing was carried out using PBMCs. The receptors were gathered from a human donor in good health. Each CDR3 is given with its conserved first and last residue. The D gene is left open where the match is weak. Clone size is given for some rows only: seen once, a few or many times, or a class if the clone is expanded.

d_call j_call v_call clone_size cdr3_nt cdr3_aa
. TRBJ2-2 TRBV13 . TGTGCCAGCAGCTTGTCCAGGGGAAACACCGGGGAGCTGTTTTTT CASSLSRGNTGELFF
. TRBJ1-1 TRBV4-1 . TGCGCCAGCAGCCGAGAAACAGGGTCGGTGAACACTGAAGCTTTCTTT CASSRETGSVNTEAFF
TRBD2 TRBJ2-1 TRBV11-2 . TGTGCCAGCACCGAACAAAAGCGGGGGTCCTACAATGAGCAGTTCTTC CASTEQKRGSYNEQFF
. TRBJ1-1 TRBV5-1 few TGCGCCAGCAGCGTCCAAGGAGGGGAGGTAGCTTTCTTT CASSVQGGEVAFF
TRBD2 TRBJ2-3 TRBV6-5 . TGTGCCAGCAAGGCGGGGGGAAGCACAGATACGCAGTATTTT CASKAGGSTDTQYF
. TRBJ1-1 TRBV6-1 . TGTGCCAGCGGTAAGGGGGTGAACACTGAAGCTTTCTTT CASGKGVNTEAFF
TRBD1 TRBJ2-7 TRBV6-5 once TGTGCCAGCAGTTACGCGGTCGGGACAGGGGGCGACGAGCAGTACTTC CASSYAVGTGGDEQYF
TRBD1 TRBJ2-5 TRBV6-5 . TGTGCCAGCAGTTACCTTCAGGGGGCGGGAGAGACCCAGTACTTC CASSYLQGAGETQYF
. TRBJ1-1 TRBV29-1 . TGCACCGGGGGGGAGGGTAACACTGAAGCTTTCTTT CTGGEGNTEAFF
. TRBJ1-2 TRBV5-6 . TGTGCCAGCAGCCCAGGGTTTATGGGCTACACCTTC CASSPGFMGYTF
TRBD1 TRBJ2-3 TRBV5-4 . TGTGCCAGCAGGCCAGGGGGAGGCACAGATACGCAGTATTTT CASRPGGGTDTQYF
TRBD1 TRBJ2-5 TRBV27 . TGTGCCAGCAGTGACAGGGGTACCGTAGAGACCCAGTACTTC CASSDRGTVETQYF
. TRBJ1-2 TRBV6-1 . TGTGCCAGCAGTGGGGCTTTCCTAAATGGCTACACCTTC CASSGAFLNGYTF
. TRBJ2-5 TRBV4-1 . TGCGCCAGCAGTCAAGTGGGGGCGCTTGAGACCCAGTACTTC CASSQVGALETQYF
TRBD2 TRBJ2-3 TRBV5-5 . TGTGCCAGCAGCTTTACTAGCGGGGGGTTTTTCACAGATACGCAGTATTTT CASSFTSGGFFTDTQYF
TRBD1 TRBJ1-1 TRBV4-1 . TGCGCCAGCAGCCAATGGGGACAGGGAGACACTGAAGCTTTCTTT CASSQWGQGDTEAFF
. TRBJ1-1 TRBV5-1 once TGCGCCAGCAGATACAGGGATGGGTACACTGAAGCTTTCTTT CASRYRDGYTEAFF
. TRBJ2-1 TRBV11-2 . TGTGCCAGCAGCCAAAGGGGGGGCACGTATGAGCAGTTCTTC CASSQRGGTYEQFF
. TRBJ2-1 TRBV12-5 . TGTGCTAGTGGTCAGGGTCTATCTACGAATGAGCAGTTCTTC CASGQGLSTNEQFF
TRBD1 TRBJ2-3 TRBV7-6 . TGTGCCAGCAGCTTAAATCCGGACAGGGGGGTCCCAGATACGCAGTATTTT CASSLNPDRGVPDTQYF
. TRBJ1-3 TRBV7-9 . TGTGCCAGCAGCTTAATCGGAGGCCGGAGCTCTGGAAACACCATATATTTT CASSLIGGRSSGNTIYF
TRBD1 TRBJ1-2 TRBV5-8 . TGTGCCACCCGCGAGGGGGCATTTGGCTACACCTTC CATREGAFGYTF
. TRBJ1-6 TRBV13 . TGTGCCAGCAGCCTCTACTCTGGACAGAAAAATTCACCCCTCCACTTT CASSLYSGQKNSPLHF
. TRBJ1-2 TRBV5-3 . TGTGCCAGAAGCTTGACGGGAGGAGGGGCTGGTTTGCATGGCTACACCTTC CARSLTGGGAGLHGYTF
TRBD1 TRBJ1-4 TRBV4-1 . TGCGCCAGCAGCCGGCCGGGACAGGGTGGTAATGAAAAACTGTTTTTT CASSRPGQGGNEKLFF
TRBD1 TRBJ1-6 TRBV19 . TGTGCCAGTAGTAGTGGGACAGGGTGGCCACCCCTCCACTTT CASSSGTGWPPLHF
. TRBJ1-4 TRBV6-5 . TGTGCCAGCAGTTTTACTCCCCAGGCAACTAATGAAAAACTGTTTTTT CASSFTPQATNEKLFF
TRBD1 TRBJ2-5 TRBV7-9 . TGTGCCAGCAGCTTCAGGGGGCAAGAGACCCAGTACTTC CASSFRGQETQYF
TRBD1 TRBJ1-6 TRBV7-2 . TGTGCCAGCAGCTGGCCGGGACAGGGGTATAATTCACCCCTCCACTTT CASSWPGQGYNSPLHF
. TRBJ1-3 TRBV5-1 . TGCGCCAGCTGCCCAGGGGAATTTACTGGAAACACCATATATTTT CASCPGEFTGNTIYF
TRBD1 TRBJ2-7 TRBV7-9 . TGTTCCAGCAGCTTGTTACCCGGGACAGCAGCCTACGAGCAGTACTTC CSSSLLPGTAAYEQYF
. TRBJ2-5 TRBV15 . TGTGCCACCAGCAGGAACATAGCCTTTTTCCAAGAGACCCAGTACTTC CATSRNIAFFQETQYF
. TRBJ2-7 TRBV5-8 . TGTGCCAGCAGCTTAAGAGGAAGGGACTGGAGCTACGAGCAGTACTTC CASSLRGRDWSYEQYF